The 31 T cell receptor beta chains below all came from one sample that was sequenced in a study of T cell repertoires in cytomegalovirus infection. MiXCR was run by TCRdb on the reads, yielding one entry per CDR3 protein. In the table there are 400,000 or so distinct CDR3 sequences, 15% to 20% of which are singletons. Source material: PBMCs. The receptors stem from a human donor in good health (CMV status not recorded). Some clones in this sample may be carry-over from other donors' samples.

As concerns this clonotype: The junction does not match germline at one end; this may be a read error. V is TRBV6-6 and J is TRBJ2-7, with D unresolved. CDR1 is MNHNY, CDR2 SVGAGI, per germline (reference sequence). This CDR3 has 15 amino acids. The CDR3 protein is CTSSLGPLPPYEQYF. CDR3 DNA sequence: TGTACCAGCAGTTTAGGACCTCTACCCCCCTACGAGCAGTACTTC.

This clonotype was seen at least ten times. This chain joins TRBV7-2 and TRBJ2-3; D possibly uses TRBD1 or TRBD2 (5 bases each). V was cut by 5 bases and J by 3 bases, with 9 bases left in between. The CDR3 sequence is 13 residues long. Germline values: CDR1 SGHTA, CDR2 FQGNSA. In DNA, the CDR3 is TGTGCCAGCAGCGGGACGCTGACAGATACGCAGTATTTT. It codes for CASSGTLTDTQYF.

This clonotype was observed a few times. The V call is TRBV6-5, the J call TRBJ1-4; no reliable D call. The CDR3 runs 12 residues. Germline V gene sequence: CDR1 MNHEY, CDR2 SVGAGI. Trimming cost V 6 bases and J 8 bases, with 10 bases left between them. CDR3 loop: CASRSDGEKLFF. As DNA, the CDR3 is TGTGCCAGCAGATCAGACGGGGAAAAACTGTTTTTT.

The chain uses TRBV5-6 and TRBJ1-1; D possibly corresponds to TRBD1 (6 bases). CDR3 length: 15 residues. Germline CDR1 reads SGHDT; CDR2 reads YYEEEE. Trimming removed 0 bases at V and 5 bases at J, with 14 bases between. The CDR3 protein is CASSLAQGFGTEAFF. As DNA, the CDR3 is TGTGCCAGCAGCTTGGCCCAGGGGTTCGGGACTGAAGCTTTCTTT.

V and J are TRBV11-2 and TRBJ1-2, with D uncertain. This CDR3 is 12 amino acids long. CDR1 is SGHAT, CDR2 FQNNGV, per germline. Trimming cost V 3 bases and J 4 bases, with 6 bases left between them. CDR3 in DNA: TGTGCCAGCAGCTTCGATCTCTATGGCTACACCTTC. Protein: CASSFDLYGYTF.

The V gene is TRBV28, the J gene TRBJ1-2, with D unresolved. Trimming left V 4 bases short and J 8 bases short, with 8 bases between. The CDR3 totals 11 residues. Germline CDR1 reads MDHEN; CDR2 reads SYDVKM. This chain's CDR3 is CASSSMGGYTF. The CDR3 DNA follows: TGTGCCAGCAGTTCGATGGGGGGCTACACCTTC.

V gene TRBV15 combines with J gene TRBJ1-5; TRBD1 is a possible D gene (5 bases). The germline V gene encodes CDR1 LNHNV and CDR2 YYDKDF (reference sequence). The CDR3 is 17 residues long. V gave up 0 bases and J gave up 5 bases, with 17 bases separating them. The CDR3, as DNA: TGTGCCACCAGCAGAGATAGGCAGGGAGGGGTCCATCAGCCCCAGCATTTT. It specifies CATSRDRQGGVHQPQHF.

At least ten counts were recorded for this clonotype. This chain connects TRBV28 to TRBJ2-6; 7 positions agree with TRBD1. V shed 5 bases and J 1 base; nucleotides not matched to a gene: 2. Germline V CDR1 and CDR2: MDHEN, SYDVKM. The CDR3 is 15 residues long. CDR3 sequence reads: CASSRQGSGANVLTF. CDR3 in DNA: TGTGCCAGCAGTCGACAGGGTTCTGGGGCCAACGTCCTGACTTTC.

A few counts support this clonotype. J is TRBJ1-4 and V is TRBV19, with 10 bases fitting TRBD1. The length of the CDR3 is 15 residues. Germline trimming cut 4 bases from V and 3 bases from J; bases unmatched to any gene: 2. Germline V gene data show CDR1 as LNHDA and CDR2 as SQIVND (reference sequence). The CDR3 DNA sequence: TGTGCCAGTAGTACGACAGGGGGCCCTAATGAAAAACTGTTTTTT. Its protein product is CASSTTGGPNEKLFF.

The chain links TRBV11-3 to TRBJ1-5; D is possibly TRBD1 (6 bases). V dropped 0 bases and J dropped 6 bases, with 18 bases sitting between them. The CDR3 is 17 amino acids. In germline, CDR1 is SGHNT, CDR2 YENEEA. CDR3 region: CASSLDMGRGKSQPQHF. The CDR3 DNA is TGTGCCAGCAGCTTAGATATGGGCAGGGGAAAGAGTCAGCCCCAGCATTTT.

This chain joins TRBV12-3 or TRBV12-4 and TRBJ2-1; 10 bases match TRBD2. The CDR3 length is 14 residues. Trimming took 6 bases from V and 6 from J; bases not matched to a gene: 5. CDR3 DNA sequence: TGTGCCAGCAGGTACAGCGGGGGGGCCAATGAGCAGTTCTTC. Translated, it gives CASRYSGGANEQFF.

This clonotype was observed a handful of times. V is TRBV7-2 and J is TRBJ2-1; the D gene is possibly TRBD2 (6 bases). Per the germline V gene, CDR1 is SGHTA and CDR2 is FQGNSA. Trimming stripped 4 bases from V and 7 bases from J, with 17 bases between. The CDR3 is 15 residues long. The CDR3 nucleotides read TGTGCCAGCAGCTCCCCCAGACGGGAGAAGAATGAGCAGTTCTTC. Protein product: CASSSPRREKNEQFF.

This clonotype came up a few times. V is TRBV14 and J is TRBJ1-1, with D tentatively TRBD1 (5 bases). CDR1 is SGHDN and CDR2 is FVKESK in the germline V gene. V lost 4 bases to trimming and J lost 4 bases, with 16 bases between them. CDR3 length: 15 residues. CDR3 protein: CASSPDIGWGTEAFF. CDR3 in DNA: TGTGCCAGCAGCCCGGACATCGGCTGGGGCACTGAAGCTTTCTTT.

This clonotype was seen at least ten times. V is TRBV28 and J is TRBJ1-5; D is unclear. V was pared by 6 bases and J by 3 bases, with 15 bases between. Germline V CDR1 and CDR2: MDHEN, SYDVKM. This CDR3 contains 15 residues. The CDR3 DNA reads as TGTGCCAGCAGCCCCGAGGGCAGGTTCAATCAGCCCCAGCATTTT. Translation gives CASSPEGRFNQPQHF.

This chain connects TRBV10-2 to TRBJ2-7; 8 bases map to TRBD2. Trimming removed 3 bases from V and 6 bases from J; junction bases left unmatched: 7. This CDR3 contains 14 residues. The V gene's germline CDR1 is WSHSY and CDR2 SAAADI. The CDR3 region is CASSDASGLPEQYF. The CDR3 bases are TGCGCCAGCAGTGATGCTAGCGGGCTTCCCGAGCAGTACTTC.

The chain links TRBV12-3 or TRBV12-4 to TRBJ2-1, with TRBD2 matching 9 bases. V shed 3 bases and J 6 bases; nucleotides not matched to a gene: 12. The CDR3 length is 17 residues. CDR3 region: CASSFWASGDLSNEQFF. The CDR3 region has the DNA TGTGCCAGCAGTTTTTGGGCTAGCGGGGACCTATCCAATGAGCAGTTCTTC.

V is TRBV28 and J is TRBJ2-5, with TRBD2 matching 12 bases. Germline CDR1 is MDHEN and CDR2 is SYDVKM. J gave up 6 bases and V 5 bases, and 4 bases lay outside the gene matches. This CDR3 spans 14 amino acids. Written as DNA, the CDR3 is TGTGCCAGCAGTAAACTAGCGGGGGGTAAGACCCAGTACTTC. It codes for CASSKLAGGKTQYF.

This chain connects TRBV15 to TRBJ2-2; no reliable D call. The V gene lost 0 bases and the J gene lost 7 bases, with 9 bases spanning the gap. The CDR3 totals 14 residues. Germline CDR1 and CDR2: LNHNV and YYDKDF (reference sequence). The CDR3 spells CATSRDSTIGELFF. The CDR3 DNA reads as TGTGCCACCAGCAGAGATAGCACAATCGGGGAGCTGTTTTTT.

This clonotype was seen more than once but under ten times. The J gene is TRBJ2-5, the V gene TRBV20-1; TRBD2 agrees at 7 bases. V dropped 6 bases and J dropped 5; count of bases not matched to a gene: 15. Germline V lookup: CDR1 DFQATT, CDR2 SNEGSKA (reference sequence). This CDR3 has 15 residues. CDR3 bases: TGCAGTGCGGTGCTAGCGGTGTGGGGGGGGGAGACCCAGTACTTC. Protein product: CSAVLAVWGGETQYF.

This clonotype was counted between two and nine times. DNA for the CDR3: TGTGCCAGCAGCCGAACGGGCAGATTTAACTATGGCTACACCTTC. Its protein is CASSRTGRFNYGYTF. The chain employs TRBV6-6 and TRBJ1-2; D call uncertain. V shed 6 bases and J shed 1 base, with 15 bases lying between them. CDR1 is MNHNY and CDR2 is SVGAGI in the germline V gene (reference sequence). The CDR3 extends over 15 amino acids.

This chain connects TRBV2 to TRBJ1-3, with unresolved D. Per the germline V gene, CDR1 is SNHLY and CDR2 is FYNNEI. CDR3 length equals 14 residues. Trimming pared 6 bases from V and 3 bases from J, leaving 12 bases between. This chain's CDR3 is CASSSTNGGNTIYF. The DNA for the CDR3 is TGTGCCAGCAGCTCAACCAACGGTGGAAACACCATATATTTT.

This clonotype has a count of ten or more. This chain joins TRBV20-1 and TRBJ2-3, with TRBD2 identical over 7 bases. The CDR3 length is 14 residues. Germline trimming cut 6 bases from V and 3 bases from J; bases unmatched to any gene: 9. Germline V gene sequence: CDR1 DFQATT, CDR2 SNEGSKA (reference sequence). The chain's CDR3 is CSARAWGGTDTQYF. DNA of the CDR3: TGCAGTGCCCGAGCGTGGGGGGGGACAGATACGCAGTATTTT.

There are many counts of this clonotype. The chain couples TRBV24-1 to TRBJ2-3; TRBD2 agrees at 13 bases. Germline V lookup: CDR1 KGHDR, CDR2 SFDVKD. CDR3 length equals 20 residues. Germline trimming cut 3 bases from V and 2 bases from J; bases unmatched to any gene: 13. CDR3 loop: CATSDRLAGGPTMNTDTQYF. CDR3 sequence (DNA): TGTGCCACCAGTGATCGACTAGCGGGGGGTCCCACAATGAACACAGATACGCAGTATTTT.

This clonotype was counted a few times. V and J are TRBV20-1 and TRBJ2-1; 12 bases map to TRBD2. V dropped 3 bases and J dropped 4; count of bases not matched to a gene: 4. CDR3 length: 15 residues. The V gene's germline CDR1 is DFQATT and CDR2 SNEGSKA (reference sequence). CDR3 amino acids: CSASRLAGGYNEQFF. The CDR3 nucleotides are TGCAGTGCTAGTCGGCTAGCGGGAGGGTACAATGAGCAGTTCTTC.

The chain recombines TRBV6-6 with TRBJ2-7, with 8 bases lining up with TRBD2. V shed 2 bases, J shed 9 bases, and the junction held 18 bases outside the gene matches. CDR3 length: 17 residues. Germline CDR1 MNHNY, CDR2 SVGAGI (reference sequence). The DNA for the CDR3 is TGTGCCAGCAGTTACCCCGGCGGGGGGAAGCTCGCGGAGGGGCAGTACTTC. Translation: CASSYPGGGKLAEGQYF.

The chain combines TRBV12-3 or TRBV12-4 with TRBJ2-1; 15 bases align to TRBD2. V trimming: 2 bases; J trimming: 10 bases; junction bases outside the gene matches: 6. The CDR3 is made up of 16 amino acids. The CDR3 coding sequence is TGTGCCAGCAGTTTACGGACTAGCGGGGGGGTCGGGGAGCAGTTCTTC. Residues: CASSLRTSGGVGEQFF.

This clonotype was recorded at least ten times. The gene calls are TRBV7-2 and TRBJ2-7; D might be TRBD2 (5 bases). With 2 bases removed from V and 2 bases from J, the gap between germline ends came to 13 bases. Germline loops: CDR1 SGHTA, CDR2 FQGNSA. The CDR3 loop spans 15 amino acids. The CDR3 DNA sequence: TGTGCCAGCAGCTTATTGTGGGAGAGGACCTACGAGCAGTACTTC. Protein sequence: CASSLLWERTYEQYF.

The chain employs TRBV29-1 and TRBJ2-1; weak D call: TRBD1 (6 bases). The CDR3 sequence is 13 residues long. V was cut by 7 bases and J by 0 bases, with 10 bases left in between. Germline V gives CDR1 SQVTM, CDR2 ANQGSEA. As DNA, the CDR3 is TGCAGCGCCCACAGGGACTCCTACAATGAGCAGTTCTTC. Amino acid sequence: CSAHRDSYNEQFF.

This clonotype was counted a few times. The chain joins TRBV14 to TRBJ1-1; D is undetermined. The germline V gene encodes CDR1 SGHDN and CDR2 FVKESK. V lost 0 bases to trimming and J lost 3 bases, with 5 bases between them. This CDR3 spans 13 amino acids. The CDR3 region is CASSQEIHTEAFF. CDR3 bases: TGTGCCAGCAGCCAAGAGATCCACACTGAAGCTTTCTTT.

The chain is built from TRBV10-3 and TRBJ1-5; 9 bases match TRBD1. Germline CDR1 ENHRY, CDR2 SYGVKD. J was trimmed by 4 bases and V by 3 bases; bases with no gene match: 10. The CDR3 spans 17 residues. CDR3 coding DNA: TGTGCCATCAGTGAAACAAACCCGGGACAGGGAAATCAGCCCCAGCATTTT. Translation gives CAISETNPGQGNQPQHF.

In its sample, this clonotype was seen many times. The chain is built from TRBV7-9 and TRBJ1-1; TRBD1 is a possible D gene (5 bases). CDR3 length equals 12 residues. V gave up 7 bases and J gave up 8 bases, with 14 bases separating them. The germline CDR1 and CDR2 sequences are SEHNR and FQNEAQ (reference sequence). CDR3 amino acids: CASTNYGAEAFF. CDR3 coding DNA: TGTGCCAGCACCAATTACGGGGCAGAAGCTTTCTTT.